Below, one T cell receptor beta chain is given with its context. Authors' data handling: It was from reference gene primer amplification that nucleated cell counts were estimated. Clones were read by immunoSEQ multiplex PCR, and TCRdb kept only the in-frame ones, dropping some. That table furnishes V, J and clone size, whereas the DNA furnished D and trimming. This repertoire shows about 97,000 clones, about 90% found once; its top ten account for 20%. The data originate from a study of blood T cell repertoires in COVID-19. Study information: Italy, Spain and the United States were the sources of the convalescent and acute COVID-19 samples.

This clonotype was sampled from a human donor in a cohort sampled during active COVID-19. Sequenced: peripheral blood.

The CDR3 sequence: CASSSPTSGRRYEQYF. CDR3 nucleotides: TGTGCCAGCAGCTCCCCGACTAGCGGGAGGCGGTACGAGCAGTACTTC. The chain couples TRBV7-2 to TRBJ2-7; the match to TRBD2 covers 13 bases. The CDR3 runs 16 residues. In germline, CDR1 is SGHTA, CDR2 FQGNSA. V lost 4 bases to trimming and J lost 4 bases; unmatched junction nucleotides: 7.